This entry lists 3 T cell receptor beta chains sequenced from one sample in a study of graft-versus-host responses after intestinal transplantation. These TCRs are of unknown antigen specificity. Libraries were prepared by immunoSEQ multiplex PCR; TCRdb keeps only in-frame clonotypes and omits some of them. The table includes around 88,000 clones, 85% to 95% detected once. Sequencing used unstimulated CD8+ T cells sorted from spleen or lymph node cells, obtained before transplant. All receptors derive from a human donor who was the organ donor for an intestinal transplant.

The chain carries TRBV7-9 and TRBJ2-1; TRBD2 matches at 12 bases. CDR1 and CDR2 from the germline V gene are SEHNR and FQNEAQ (reference sequence). Trimming cost V 3 bases and J 4 bases; bases outside gene matches: 4. The CDR3 length is 16 residues. The CDR3 sequence: CASSFRTSGEYNEQFF. Here the CDR3 DNA reads TGTGCCAGCAGCTTTCGGACTAGCGGGGAGTACAATGAGCAGTTCTTC.

V and J are TRBV6-1 and TRBJ2-7; no reliable D call. CDR1 MNHNS and CDR2 SASEGT come from the germline V gene. Deletions cut 2 bases from V and 0 bases from J, with 11 bases between. This CDR3 has 15 amino acids. CDR3 sequence reads: CASSETGDSSYEQYF. Here the CDR3 DNA reads TGTGCCAGCAGTGAAACGGGCGATAGCTCCTACGAGCAGTACTTC.

V gene TRBV2 combines with J gene TRBJ2-5, with 7 bases lining up with TRBD2. V shed 3 bases and J 4 bases; nucleotides not matched to a gene: 8. Germline values: CDR1 SNHLY, CDR2 FYNNEI. The CDR3 has 15 amino acids. CDR3 protein: CASSEERELGETQYF. The CDR3 coding sequence is TGTGCCAGCAGTGAGGAGCGGGAACTCGGAGAGACCCAGTACTTC.